Sequencing of this TCR beta chain was carried out in a study of T-cell memory formation after mild COVID-19. Study outcomes and limitations: Clones shrinking between day 15 and 85 showed a balanced CD4/CD8 split, and those that grew later tilted toward CD4+.

TCRdb re-derived calls from the 5' RACE reads in MiXCR, one entry per CDR3 protein. The sample contains a few hundred thousand distinct CDR3 sequences, around a fifth of which appear only once. The germline CDR1 and CDR2 sequences are SSHAT and FNYEAQ (reference sequence). The CDR3 consists of 15 residues. Concerning this clonotype: What it binds is unknown. One junction end disagrees with the germline gene, perhaps due to a read error.

Sequenced sample: PBMCs or a T cell subset sorted from them (not recorded which). This sequence joins TRBV7-7 and TRBJ2-5, with 9 bases identical to TRBD1. This clonotype was obtained from a man between 18 and 35 years old who had mild COVID-19 (a few samples of this study predate the infection). Cell type and time point are not known. The CDR3: CASKNGQGPQETQYF. Written as DNA, the CDR3 is TGTGCTAGCAAGAATGGACAGGGGCCCCAAGAGACCCAGTACTTC.